This is a list of T cell receptor beta chains from one sample in a study of Siglec-9 on CD8 T cells in melanoma. Sequencing was performed with immunoSEQ multiplex PCR; in TCRdb, only in-frame clones are kept and a portion is missing. The sample has roughly 35,000 clones, 65% to 85% seen once. Input material: Siglec-9- CD8+ T cells sorted from blood. Source of these receptors: a human donor in good health. Each CDR3 is given without its conserved first and last residue. The listing skips clone size in some rows; elsewhere it reads once, few, many or a size class.

clone_size j_call v_call cdr3_aa
once TRBJ2-7 TRBV27 ASSSDWESGYEQY
. TRBJ1-2 TRBV6-6 ASSTGVGGYT
. TRBJ2-2 TRBV6-4 ASTGNTGELF
. . TRBV7-9 ASSQGRYEQY
once TRBJ2-7 TRBV9 ASNPGQAGYEQY
once TRBJ2-7 TRBV11-3 ASSRFEGAGDEQY
. TRBJ2-5 TRBV5-1 ASSKWTGQETQY
. TRBJ1-4 TRBV7-8 ASSLVGVLGEKLF
. TRBJ1-2 TRBV11-2 ASTRGGQPNYGYT
. TRBJ2-7 TRBV15 ATSSPPWYEQY
. TRBJ1-2 TRBV28 ASSPTGTGGYGYT
. TRBJ2-1 TRBV9 ASSATGPLDNEQF
few TRBJ2-3 TRBV6-5 ASSYARGLLDTQY
. TRBJ2-7 TRBV27 ASTWGRGGEQY
. TRBJ2-4 TRBV11-2 ASSLVGLGLKNIQY
. TRBJ2-1 TRBV7-6 ASPPTRNSVYNEQF
. TRBJ2-5 TRBV5-4 ASSLGDLGLIETQY
. TRBJ2-7 TRBV7-9 ASRRPLAYEQY
. TRBJ1-2 TRBV29-1 SVEAGTEYGYT
. TRBJ1-2 TRBV7-6 ASSHGTGGRSDGYT
. TRBJ2-7 TRBV13 ASSLVGNRYEQY
. TRBJ1-1 TRBV5-1 ASGDLGGSEAF